Listed here are 10 T cell receptor beta chains from one sample, sequenced in a study of shared clonotypes between healthy human individuals. Method: immunoSEQ multiplex PCR; TCRdb's copy keeps in-frame clones and lacks some. This sample carries 1,500,000 or so clones, 98% of them seen once, and the ten largest clones take 0.36%. What was sequenced was naive CD4+ T cells sorted from blood. Subset of the sample: CD45RA+ positively selected. All receptors derive from a man aged 25-45 years in good health.

CDR3 coding DNA: TGTGCCACCACGACAGGGGTAACCACTGAAGCTTTCTTT. It yields the protein CATTTGVTTEAFF. The chain carries TRBV2 and TRBJ1-1, with TRBD1 identical over 8 bases. This CDR3 comprises 13 residues. After removal of 10 bases from V and 4 bases from J, the junction contained 8 bases not matched to a gene. Germline CDR1 and CDR2: SNHLY and FYNNEI.

This clone showed up just once. This rearrangement joins TRBV2 to TRBJ2-2; D not certain. Trimming removed 7 bases at V and 0 bases at J, with 9 bases between. This CDR3 contains 14 residues. CDR1 SNHLY and CDR2 FYNNEI come from the germline V gene. CDR3 bases: TGTGCCAGCAAACAGTCTGCGAACACCGGGGAGCTGTTTTTT. It specifies CASKQSANTGELFF.

The chain has TRBV5-6 and TRBJ2-7, with D perhaps TRBD1 (6 bases). V lost 4 bases and J 3 bases, leaving 14 bases between the germline ends. This CDR3 has 14 residues. From germline, CDR1 is SGHDT and CDR2 YYEEEE. CDR3 nucleotide sequence: TGTGCCAGCAGCAAGGGGGTTTCAGACTACGAGCAGTACTTC. Amino acids: CASSKGVSDYEQYF.

This sequence joins TRBV11-3 and TRBJ2-7, with D perhaps TRBD2 (6 bases). V lost 5 bases, J lost 5 bases, and 10 bases lay in between. This CDR3 comprises 12 residues. Germline lookup yields CDR1 SGHNT and CDR2 YENEEA. The CDR3 spells CASSRGGDEQYF. The CDR3 bases are TGTGCCAGCAGCCGTGGAGGGGACGAGCAGTACTTC.

V is TRBV15 and J is TRBJ2-7, with 7 bases fitting TRBD1. Germline-derived CDR1 and CDR2 are LNHNV and YYDKDF (reference sequence). This CDR3 is 14 amino acids long. J gave up 5 bases and V 8 bases, and 12 bases lay outside the gene matches. CDR3 in amino acids: CATARDSFTDEQYF. Here the CDR3 DNA reads TGTGCCACCGCAAGGGACAGCTTCACTGACGAGCAGTACTTC.

This clone was counted once. In nucleotides, the CDR3 is TGTGCCAGCAGTCTACAGGGGGCGCCTTTCTACGAGCAGTACTTC. It yields the protein CASSLQGAPFYEQYF. J is TRBJ2-7 and V is TRBV2; TRBD1 matches at 9 bases. CDR3 length equals 15 residues. J was trimmed by 3 bases and V by 5 bases; bases with no gene match: 8. Germline values: CDR1 SNHLY, CDR2 FYNNEI. The full variable domain, with the rest looked up from reference TRBV2 and TRBJ2-7, is EPEVTQTPSHQVTQMGQEVILRCVPISNHLYFYWYRQILGQKVEFLVSFYNNEISEKSEIFDDQFSVERPDGSNFTLKIRSTKLEDSAMYFCASSLQGAPFYEQYFGPGTRLTVT.

The gene calls are TRBV11-2 and TRBJ1-3; the D gene is possibly TRBD1 (6 bases). Germline CDR1 SGHAT, CDR2 FQNNGV. V lost 6 bases to trimming and J lost 4 bases, with 10 bases between them. This CDR3 contains 13 residues. The CDR3 spells CASRTGPGNTIYF. In DNA, the CDR3 is TGTGCCAGCAGAACAGGGCCCGGAAACACCATATATTTT.

The chain is built from TRBV6-1 and TRBJ1-2; 7 positions match TRBD1. This CDR3 spans 17 amino acids. The ends lost 2 bases at V and 2 bases at J; junction bases unmatched: 11. Germline CDR1 MNHNS, CDR2 SASEGT. The CDR3 region has the DNA TGTGCCAGCAGTGAAAGGGACAGAAGTACCACCAACTATGGCTACACCTTC. This gives the protein CASSERDRSTTNYGYTF.

This chain connects TRBV30 to TRBJ2-7; D possibly corresponds to TRBD2 (6 bases). The V end was cut by 7 bases, the J end by 2 bases, with 18 bases between. The CDR3 sequence is 14 residues long. CDR1 and CDR2 (germline): GTSNPN, SVGIG (reference sequence). CDR3 region: CASQRDSGAYEQYF. The CDR3 nucleotides are TGTGCCTCCCAAAGGGACTCGGGGGCCTACGAGCAGTACTTC. Full variable domain (outside the CDR3, taken from reference TRBV30 and TRBJ2-7): SQTIHQWPATLVQPVGSPLSLECTVEGTSNPNLYWYRQAAGRGLQLLFYSVGIGQISSEVPQNLSASRPQDRQFILSSKKLLLSDSGFYLCASQRDSGAYEQYFGPGTRLTVT.

The chain joins TRBV7-9 to TRBJ2-2; 7 positions agree with TRBD2. V trimming: 4 bases; J trimming: 3 bases; junction bases outside the gene matches: 17. This CDR3 spans 19 amino acids. CDR1 is SEHNR and CDR2 is FQNEAQ in the germline V gene (reference sequence). The CDR3 here is CASSSFLAAREVYTGELFF. For the CDR3, the DNA is TGTGCCAGCAGCTCCTTTTTGGCGGCCCGGGAGGTTTACACCGGGGAGCTGTTTTTT.